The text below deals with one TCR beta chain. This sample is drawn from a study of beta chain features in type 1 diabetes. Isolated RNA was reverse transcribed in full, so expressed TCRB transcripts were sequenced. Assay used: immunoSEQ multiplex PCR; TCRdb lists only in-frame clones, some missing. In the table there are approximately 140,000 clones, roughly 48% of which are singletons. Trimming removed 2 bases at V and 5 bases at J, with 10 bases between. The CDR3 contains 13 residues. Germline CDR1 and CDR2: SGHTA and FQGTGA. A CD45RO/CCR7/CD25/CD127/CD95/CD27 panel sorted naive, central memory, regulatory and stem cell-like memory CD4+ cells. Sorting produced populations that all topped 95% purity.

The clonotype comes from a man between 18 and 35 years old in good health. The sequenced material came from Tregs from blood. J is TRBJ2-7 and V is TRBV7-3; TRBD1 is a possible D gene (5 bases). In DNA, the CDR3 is TGTGCCAGCAGCTTAGAGGCAGGGAACGAGCAGTACTTC. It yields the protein CASSLEAGNEQYF.